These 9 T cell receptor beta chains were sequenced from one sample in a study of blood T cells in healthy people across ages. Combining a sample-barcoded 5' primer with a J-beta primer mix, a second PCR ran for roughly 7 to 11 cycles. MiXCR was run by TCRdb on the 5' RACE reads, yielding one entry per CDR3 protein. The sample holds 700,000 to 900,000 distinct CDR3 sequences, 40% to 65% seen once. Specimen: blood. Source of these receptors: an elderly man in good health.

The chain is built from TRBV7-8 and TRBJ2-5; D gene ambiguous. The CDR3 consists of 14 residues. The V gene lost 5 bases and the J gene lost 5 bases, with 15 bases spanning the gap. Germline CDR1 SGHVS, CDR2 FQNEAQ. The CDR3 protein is CASSIQLSQETQYF. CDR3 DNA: TGTGCCAGCAGCATACAGCTTTCCCAGGAGACCCAGTACTTC.

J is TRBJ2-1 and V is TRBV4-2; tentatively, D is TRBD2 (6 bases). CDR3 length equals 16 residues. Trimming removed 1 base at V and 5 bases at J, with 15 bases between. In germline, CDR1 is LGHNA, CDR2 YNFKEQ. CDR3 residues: CASSQGELAGNNEQFF. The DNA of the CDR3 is TGTGCCAGCAGCCAAGGTGAACTAGCTGGAAACAATGAGCAGTTCTTC.

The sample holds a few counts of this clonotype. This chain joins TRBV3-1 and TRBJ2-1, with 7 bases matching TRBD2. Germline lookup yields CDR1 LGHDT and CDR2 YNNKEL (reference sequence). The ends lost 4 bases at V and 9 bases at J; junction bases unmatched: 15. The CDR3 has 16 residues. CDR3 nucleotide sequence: TGTGCCAGCAGCCTCATCTCGCCGAGAGGGAGGGGTGAGCAGTTCTTC. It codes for CASSLISPRGRGEQFF.

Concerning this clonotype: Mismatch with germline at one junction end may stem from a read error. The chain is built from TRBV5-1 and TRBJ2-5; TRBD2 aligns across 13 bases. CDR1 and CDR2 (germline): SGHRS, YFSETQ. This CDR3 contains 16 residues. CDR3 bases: TGCGCCGGCAGTCCAGCGGGACTAGCGGGATGGGAGACCCAGTACTTC. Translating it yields CAGSPAGLAGWETQYF. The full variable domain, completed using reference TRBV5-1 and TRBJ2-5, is KAGVTQTPRYLIKTRGQQVTLSCSPISGHRSVSWYQQTPGQGLQFLFEYFSETQRNKGNFPGRFSGRQFSNSRSEMNVSTLELGDSALYLCAGSPAGLAGWETQYFGPGTRLLVL.

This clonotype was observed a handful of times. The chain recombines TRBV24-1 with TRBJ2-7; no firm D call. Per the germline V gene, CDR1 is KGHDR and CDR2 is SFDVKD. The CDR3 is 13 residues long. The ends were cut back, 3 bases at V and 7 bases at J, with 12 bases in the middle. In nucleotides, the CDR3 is TGTGCCACCAGTGATCCCCTGACCCATGAGCAGTACTTC. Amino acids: CATSDPLTHEQYF.

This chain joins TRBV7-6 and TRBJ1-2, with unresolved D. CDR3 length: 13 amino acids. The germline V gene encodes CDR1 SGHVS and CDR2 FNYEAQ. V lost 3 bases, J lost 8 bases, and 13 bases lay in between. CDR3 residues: CASSLPGGEGYTF. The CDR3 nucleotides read TGTGCCAGCAGCTTGCCCGGCGGGGAGGGCTACACCTTC.

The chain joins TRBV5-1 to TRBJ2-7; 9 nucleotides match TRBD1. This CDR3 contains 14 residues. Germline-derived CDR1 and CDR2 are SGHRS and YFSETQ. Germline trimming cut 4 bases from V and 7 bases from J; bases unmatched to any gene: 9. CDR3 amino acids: CASSPGTGKGEQYF. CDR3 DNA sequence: TGCGCCAGCAGCCCAGGGACAGGGAAAGGGGAGCAGTACTTC.

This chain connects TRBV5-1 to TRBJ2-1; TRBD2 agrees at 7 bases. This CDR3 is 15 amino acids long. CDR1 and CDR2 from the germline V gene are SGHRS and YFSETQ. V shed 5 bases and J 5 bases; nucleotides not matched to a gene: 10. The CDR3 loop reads CASSLPAGEHNEQFF. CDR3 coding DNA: TGCGCCAGCAGTCTACCTGCGGGAGAGCACAATGAGCAGTTCTTC.

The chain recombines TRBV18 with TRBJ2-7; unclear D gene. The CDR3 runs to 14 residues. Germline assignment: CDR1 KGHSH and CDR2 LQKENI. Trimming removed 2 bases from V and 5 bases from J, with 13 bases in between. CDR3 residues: CASSPSIGINEQYF. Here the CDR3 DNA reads TGTGCCAGCTCACCAAGTATAGGGATCAACGAGCAGTACTTC.